The rows below give T cell receptor beta chains drawn from one sample of a study of T cell responses to AZD1222 COVID-19 vaccine. Profiled with immunoSEQ multiplex PCR; TCRdb holds only in-frame clones, not every one. Of 120,000 or so clones in the sample, around 90% are singletons; the top ten hold over 15%. Sequences were derived from peripheral blood, sampled on day 0 of MenACWY control vaccination. These receptors all stem from an adult in good health. The CDR3 runs from the conserved cysteine through the conserved F or W. A D gene is named only where the DNA matches it firmly. Only part of the rows carry a size: once, few, many, or a class if the clone is expanded.

d_gene: TRBD1
v_gene: TRBV19
j_gene: TRBJ2-7
len: 12
abundance: few
CDR3aa: CASSRPGGEQYF
CDR3nt: TGTGCCAGTAGTCGTCCAGGGGGCGAGCAGTACTTC

d_gene: TRBD2
v_gene: TRBV28
j_gene: TRBJ2-7
len: 16
abundance: few
CDR3aa: CASSFIGGRRSYEQYF
CDR3nt: TGTGCCAGCAGTTTTATTGGCGGGAGGAGATCCTACGAGCAGTACTTC

d_gene: -
v_gene: TRBV19
j_gene: TRBJ2-1
len: 13
abundance: -
CDR3aa: CASSVDWYNEQFF
CDR3nt: TGTGCCAGTAGTGTGGACTGGTACAATGAGCAGTTCTTC

d_gene: -
v_gene: TRBV2
j_gene: TRBJ1-1
len: 16
abundance: -
CDR3aa: CASSETGAPVGTEAFF
CDR3nt: TGTGCCAGCAGTGAAACTGGGGCCCCGGTCGGCACTGAAGCTTTCTTT

d_gene: -
v_gene: TRBV19
j_gene: TRBJ2-5
len: 14
abundance: once
CDR3aa: CASSPASGGKTQYF
CDR3nt: TGTGCCAGTAGTCCAGCGTCAGGGGGGAAGACCCAGTACTTC

d_gene: TRBD1
v_gene: TRBV5-1
j_gene: TRBJ1-1
len: 15
abundance: -
CDR3aa: CASSFLQGGPTEAFF
CDR3nt: TGCGCCAGCAGCTTCCTCCAGGGGGGTCCAACTGAAGCTTTCTTT

d_gene: TRBD2
v_gene: TRBV19
j_gene: TRBJ2-1
len: 16
abundance: few
CDR3aa: CASSRRTSGRRNEQFF
CDR3nt: TGTGCCAGTAGTAGGCGGACTAGCGGGAGGAGGAATGAGCAGTTCTTC

d_gene: -
v_gene: TRBV4-1
j_gene: TRBJ2-7
len: 15
abundance: -
CDR3aa: CASSQEDRLYYEQYF
CDR3nt: TGCGCCAGCAGCCAAGAAGACAGACTATACTACGAGCAGTACTTC

d_gene: -
v_gene: TRBV7-9
j_gene: TRBJ1-2
len: 11
abundance: -
CDR3aa: CASSLSDGYTF
CDR3nt: TGTGCCAGCAGCTTAAGCGATGGCTACACCTTC

d_gene: -
v_gene: TRBV6-6
j_gene: TRBJ2-5
len: 14
abundance: -
CDR3aa: CASRPGHRGETQYF
CDR3nt: TGTGCCAGCAGACCGGGACATCGAGGAGAGACCCAGTACTTC

d_gene: -
v_gene: TRBV11-2
j_gene: TRBJ1-4
len: 12
abundance: -
CDR3aa: CASSLESGKLFF
CDR3nt: TGTGCCAGCAGCTTAGAATCGGGTAAACTGTTTTTT

d_gene: -
v_gene: TRBV29-1
j_gene: TRBJ2-7
len: 11
abundance: -
CDR3aa: CSVRGAGEQYF
CDR3nt: TGCAGCGTACGAGGCGCGGGCGAGCAGTACTTC

d_gene: TRBD1
v_gene: TRBV6-1
j_gene: TRBJ1-2
len: 16
abundance: -
CDR3aa: CASSDAGTASDYGYTF
CDR3nt: TGTGCCAGCAGTGACGCAGGGACAGCCTCGGACTATGGCTACACCTTC

d_gene: -
v_gene: TRBV6-6
j_gene: TRBJ2-7
len: 14
abundance: -
CDR3aa: CASSYGPATYEQYF
CDR3nt: TGTGCCAGCAGTTACGGTCCAGCAACCTACGAGCAGTACTTC

d_gene: TRBD2
v_gene: TRBV28
j_gene: TRBJ2-1
len: 15
abundance: -
CDR3aa: CASSFYGGRDVGQFF
CDR3nt: TGTGCCAGCAGTTTCTATGGCGGGAGAGACGTCGGGCAGTTCTTC

d_gene: -
v_gene: TRBV7-3
j_gene: TRBJ2-7
len: 14
abundance: -
CDR3aa: CASSPEPPPYEQYF
CDR3nt: TGTGCCAGCAGCCCCGAGCCCCCCCCCTACGAGCAGTACTTC

d_gene: TRBD1
v_gene: TRBV27
j_gene: TRBJ1-1
len: 18
abundance: -
CDR3aa: CASSSPIQGGYVNTEAFF
CDR3nt: TGTGCCAGCAGCAGCCCCATACAGGGGGGTTATGTTAACACTGAAGCTTTCTTT

d_gene: -
v_gene: TRBV7-3
j_gene: TRBJ2-2
len: 19
abundance: -
CDR3aa: CASSFQPLPGQLNTGELFF
CDR3nt: TGTGCCAGCAGTTTCCAGCCTTTACCGGGACAACTGAACACCGGGGAGCTGTTTTTT

d_gene: -
v_gene: TRBV9
j_gene: TRBJ1-2
len: 15
abundance: once
CDR3aa: CASSVGQSVNYGYTF
CDR3nt: TGTGCCAGCAGCGTAGGGCAGAGTGTTAACTATGGCTACACCTTC

d_gene: -
v_gene: TRBV7-3
j_gene: TRBJ2-6
len: 14
abundance: -
CDR3aa: CASKPGSGANVLTF
CDR3nt: TGTGCCAGCAAGCCCGGCTCTGGGGCCAACGTCCTGACTTTC

d_gene: TRBD1
v_gene: TRBV28
j_gene: TRBJ2-7
len: 16
abundance: -
CDR3aa: CASSFPPRQGSYEQYF
CDR3nt: TGTGCCAGCAGTTTCCCGCCCCGACAGGGTAGCTACGAGCAGTACTTC

d_gene: TRBD2
v_gene: TRBV6-2/TRBV6-3
j_gene: TRBJ2-1
len: 15
abundance: -
CDR3aa: CASSYPAGGMNEQFF
CDR3nt: TGTGCCAGCAGTTACCCAGCGGGAGGGATGAATGAGCAGTTCTTC

d_gene: -
v_gene: TRBV5-1
j_gene: TRBJ2-7
len: 18
abundance: once
CDR3aa: CASSHQSPDGHGSYEQYF
CDR3nt: TGCGCCAGCAGCCATCAGTCCCCGGACGGGCATGGAAGTTACGAGCAGTACTTC

d_gene: TRBD2
v_gene: TRBV3-1/TRBV3-2
j_gene: TRBJ2-5
len: 14
abundance: once
CDR3aa: CASSHLAGVETQYF
CDR3nt: TGTGCCAGCAGCCATCTAGCGGGAGTAGAGACCCAGTACTTC

d_gene: TRBD2
v_gene: TRBV19
j_gene: TRBJ2-2
len: 15
abundance: -
CDR3aa: CASSTRTSGTGELFF
CDR3nt: TGTGCCAGTAGTACCCGGACTAGCGGCACCGGGGAGCTGTTTTTT

d_gene: TRBD1
v_gene: TRBV4-1
j_gene: TRBJ1-3
len: 16
abundance: -
CDR3aa: CASSRTGTGTGNTIYF
CDR3nt: TGCGCCAGCAGCCGAACCGGGACAGGGACAGGAAACACCATATATTTT

d_gene: -
v_gene: TRBV7-9
j_gene: TRBJ1-3
len: 17
abundance: few
CDR3aa: CASSLASGLLSGNTIYF
CDR3nt: TGTGCCAGCAGCTTAGCGTCGGGTCTCCTCTCTGGAAACACCATATATTTT

d_gene: TRBD2
v_gene: TRBV5-6
j_gene: TRBJ2-7
len: 16
abundance: -
CDR3aa: CASSLQLAGVKYEQYF
CDR3nt: TGTGCCAGCAGCTTGCAACTAGCGGGAGTCAAATACGAGCAGTACTTC

d_gene: -
v_gene: TRBV5-6
j_gene: TRBJ1-2
len: 16
abundance: -
CDR3aa: CASSLAPGSPPSGYTF
CDR3nt: TGTGCCAGCAGCTTGGCCCCGGGCTCTCCGCCCAGTGGCTACACCTTC

d_gene: TRBD2
v_gene: TRBV7-2
j_gene: TRBJ2-2
len: 17
abundance: -
CDR3aa: CASSLGLAGGGTGELFF
CDR3nt: TGTGCCAGCAGCTTAGGGCTAGCGGGAGGTGGCACCGGGGAGCTGTTTTTT

d_gene: -
v_gene: TRBV4-1
j_gene: TRBJ1-2
len: 17
abundance: -
CDR3aa: CASSQPSTASHNYGYTF
CDR3nt: TGCGCCAGCAGCCAACCATCGACAGCCTCGCATAACTATGGCTACACCTTC

d_gene: -
v_gene: TRBV19
j_gene: TRBJ2-3
len: 11
abundance: -
CDR3aa: CASSIRDTQYF
CDR3nt: TGTGCCAGTAGTATCAGAGATACGCAGTATTTT

d_gene: -
v_gene: TRBV12-3/TRBV12-4
j_gene: TRBJ2-1
len: 13
abundance: -
CDR3aa: CASSLRLRNEQFF
CDR3nt: TGTGCCAGCAGTTTACGTCTCAGGAATGAGCAGTTCTTC

d_gene: -
v_gene: TRBV15
j_gene: TRBJ2-7
len: 15
abundance: -
CDR3aa: CATSRDPPGGGEQYF
CDR3nt: TGTGCCACCAGCAGAGATCCGCCAGGGGGAGGCGAGCAGTACTTC

d_gene: TRBD1
v_gene: TRBV4-1
j_gene: TRBJ2-7
len: 16
abundance: -
CDR3aa: CASSQGATGGLYEQYF
CDR3nt: TGCGCCAGCAGCCAAGGCGCGACAGGGGGTCTCTACGAGCAGTACTTC

d_gene: -
v_gene: TRBV27
j_gene: TRBJ2-5
len: 11
abundance: -
CDR3aa: CASSLGETQYF
CDR3nt: TGTGCCAGCAGTTTGGGGGAGACCCAGTACTTC

d_gene: -
v_gene: TRBV5-6
j_gene: TRBJ2-3
len: 16
abundance: -
CDR3aa: CASSRLTGTSTDTQYF
CDR3nt: TGTGCCAGCAGCCGCTTGACAGGGACTAGCACAGATACGCAGTATTTT

d_gene: TRBD1
v_gene: TRBV6-5
j_gene: TRBJ2-3
len: 14
abundance: -
CDR3aa: CASTPTGGSDTQYF
CDR3nt: TGTGCCAGCACTCCGACAGGGGGATCAGATACGCAGTATTTT

d_gene: TRBD1
v_gene: TRBV6-5
j_gene: TRBJ1-1
len: 14
abundance: -
CDR3aa: CASSFGQGRTEAFF
CDR3nt: TGTGCCAGCAGCTTCGGACAGGGTCGAACTGAAGCTTTCTTT

d_gene: -
v_gene: TRBV5-4
j_gene: TRBJ1-1
len: 14
abundance: once
CDR3aa: CASSKGLMETEAFF
CDR3nt: TGTGCCAGCAGCAAAGGACTTATGGAGACTGAAGCTTTCTTT

d_gene: TRBD1
v_gene: TRBV4-1
j_gene: TRBJ2-7
len: 13
abundance: -
CDR3aa: CASSHGQGYEQYF
CDR3nt: TGCGCCAGCAGCCATGGACAGGGTTACGAGCAGTACTTC

d_gene: TRBD2
v_gene: TRBV6-4
j_gene: TRBJ2-1
len: 15
abundance: -
CDR3aa: CASSEIAGSYNEQFF
CDR3nt: TGTGCCAGCAGTGAAATAGCGGGCTCCTACAATGAGCAGTTCTTC